This T cell receptor (beta chain) was captured by sequencing in a study of blood T cells in healthy people across ages. For this clonotype: Its matching antigen is unknown. One end of the junction varies from germline; a read error may be responsible.

The CDR3 sequence is 17 residues long. Study-level points and caveats: Versus aged donors, long-lived donors had higher diversity and more naive CD4+ cells.

Isolation yielded PBMCs, at least 6.5 million per sample, in every case. The second PCR ran about 6 to 12 cycles with a sample-barcoded 5' primer and J-beta primers. Through a template-switch adaptor with 12 random nucleotides, each cDNA molecule received a tag. TCRdb called the 5' RACE reads again in MiXCR, with one record for every CDR3 protein. The sample yields 850,000 to 1,300,000 distinct CDR3 sequences, around 45% seen once. This sequence originates from a woman aged 55-70 years in good health. The V and J genes are TRBV12-3 or TRBV12-4 and TRBJ2-5; tentatively, D is TRBD1 (6 bases). The sequenced material came from blood. CDR3 in DNA: TGTGCCAGCAGTTTTCGATTACAGGGCGTTGGTGGAGAGGCCCAGTACTTC. This codes for CASSFRLQGVGGEAQYF.